The source of this T cell receptor (beta chain) is a study of human T cells and chemical hapten exposure (dated by TCRdb to the early 2020s). Regarding the research as a whole: For sensitization, 2% DPC in acetone was applied to an approximately 2 cm by approximately 2 cm area of upper inner arm skin. Throughout the study period of roughly 24 weeks, patients also received therapeutic DPC doses to the scalp every week. Patch testing was performed on the upper back with Finn chambers containing 0.01% DPC, and the patch tests were scored after 6 days according to International Contact Dermatitis Research Group standards. Alopecia areata with under or over 50% scalp involvement, alopecia totalis and alopecia universalis were represented in the patient cohort, which was mostly female. The libraries were sequenced as a pool, and the TCR yield per sample differed mostly because of small variations in library volumes within the pool. In alopecia patients, the study followed how the peripheral blood TCR repertoire changed in vivo over primary and secondary sensitization to diphenylcyclopropenone (DPC), a hapten. Blood samples were taken from patients before sensitization (week 0) and at 2, 6 and about 24 weeks after DPC sensitization. Twenty-nine alopecia patients gave blood for TCR sequencing at one to four time points (pre-sensitization, 2, 6 and 24 weeks).

This clonotype was observed a handful of times. The clone's antigen remains unknown. No base quality information exists; no much larger clone differs at one position. The paper's findings and limits, for the study overall: Alopecia, a presumed autoimmune disease, was present in all patients, so the immune response of the patients might differ from that of healthy individuals. Expanded TCRs formed significantly more large CDR3 similarity clusters than pre-sensitization or healthy control sets, consistent with antigen-driven responses. Repeated subsampling changed both the strength of the expansion versus patch-test correlation and the threshold at which the correlation became significant. Patch test score correlated positively with the number of PT1 expanded TCRs, reaching significance at thresholds 8, 16 and 32 but not at 4. DPC sensitization did not change how many TCRs were above 1 in 1000 frequency, and no evidence was found of alterations in global repertoire structure.

Compared with germline, V lacks 6 bases and J lacks 3 bases; bases without a gene match: 5. As encoded in the germline V gene, CDR1 is MNHEY while CDR2 is SVGAGI. Its CDR3 holds 16 amino acids, cysteine through phenylalanine. Solely the CDR3 DNA is kept, with 48 bases framed from the first base. In the paper's terms, the time point label means: patch test 3, about 24 weeks after DPC sensitization. The treatment or condition label on this specimen signifies: therapeutic diphenylcyclopropenone sensitization with weekly scalp DPC. At each patch-test visit, blood was drawn before the patch test was applied. Patients were eligible if aged 18 to 70, diagnosed with alopecia and judged suitable for DPC therapy, and pregnant patients were excluded. Total RNA was isolated from unfractionated whole blood collected in Tempus Blood RNA tubes. The library was obtained by RACE. The sample was run on a NextSeq 500. Library preparation attached unique molecular identifiers to individual cDNA molecules for quantitative, reproducible TCR counting. Each blood RNA sample was used to sequence both TCR alpha and TCR beta chains. The paper's processing steps were these. A median of about 87,000 TCRs per sample was observed, with a range of 23,224 to 690,600. The Decombinator software suite was used to annotate V, J and CDR3 in the TCR reads. To make PS versus PT1 abundance plots, every sample was subsampled to the same number of TCRs (28,000). TCRs were defined as expanded if absent before sensitization and observed at least eight times at the 2-week time point. TCRdb reran the public reads through fastp at Q25 and MiXCR, keeping productive beta chains. All rows with the same CDR3 protein become a single entry with the most common DNA and genes. TCRdb, rather than the study authors, made the V and J calls. The sample table contains more than 95,000 distinct CDR3 sequences; only one count was recorded for 34% of them. The ten largest clones represent roughly 2.6% of the sample.

The sequence derives from a man aged 35-49 years with alopecia areata. Some clones in this sample may be carry-over from other donors' samples. This receptor chain uses TRBV6-5 and TRBJ1-4, and TRBD1 matches 12 of the central bases. Here the sequenced sample was whole blood, taken in connection with sensitization to the hapten diphenylcyclopropenone (DPC). The DNA sequence is as follows: TGTGCCAGCAGGGGACAGGGGGCCGGGGCTAATGAAAAACTGTTTTTT. It translates as CASRGQGAGANEKLFF.